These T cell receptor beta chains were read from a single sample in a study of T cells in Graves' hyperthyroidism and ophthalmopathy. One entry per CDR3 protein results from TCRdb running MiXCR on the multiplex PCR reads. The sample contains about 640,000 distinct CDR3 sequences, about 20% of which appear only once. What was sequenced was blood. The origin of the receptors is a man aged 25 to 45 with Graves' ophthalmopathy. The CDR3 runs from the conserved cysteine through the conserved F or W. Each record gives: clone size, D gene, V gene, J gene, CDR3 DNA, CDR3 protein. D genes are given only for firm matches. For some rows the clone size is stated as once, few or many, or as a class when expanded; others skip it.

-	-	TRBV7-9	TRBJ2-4	TGTGCCAGCAGCCCCTTCCTCGGGGAAGGGATAGCCAAAAACATTCAGTACTTC	CASSPFLGEGIAKNIQYF
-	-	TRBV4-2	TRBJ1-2	TGTGCCAGCAGCCAAGATCGGACAGACAACTATGGCTACACCTTC	CASSQDRTDNYGYTF
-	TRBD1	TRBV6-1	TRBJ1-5	TGTGCCACCCAAAGTAGGGGACAGGGGAATCAGCCCCAGCATTTT	CATQSRGQGNQPQHF
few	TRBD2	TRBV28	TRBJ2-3	TGTGCCAGCAGTGGCGGGAGCTCGGCAGATACGCAGTATTTT	CASSGGSSADTQYF
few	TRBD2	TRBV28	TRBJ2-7	TGTGCCAGCAGTTTGCAGAGTGGGAGGGTTTCCTACGAGCAGTACTTC	CASSLQSGRVSYEQYF
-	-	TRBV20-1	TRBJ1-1	TGCAGTGCTAGAGAGGGGGGGCCGGGGACTGAAGCTTTCTTT	CSAREGGPGTEAFF
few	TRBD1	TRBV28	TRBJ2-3	TGTGCCAGCAGTTTGACCGGGACAGCAACCACAGATACGCAGTATTTT	CASSLTGTATTDTQYF
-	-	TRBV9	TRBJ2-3	TGTGCCAGCAGCGTTTTAGGACTTCGCACAGATACGCAGTATTTT	CASSVLGLRTDTQYF
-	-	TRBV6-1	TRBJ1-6	TGTGCCAGCAGGGGACACAAGGATTCACCCCTCCACTTT	CASRGHKDSPLHF
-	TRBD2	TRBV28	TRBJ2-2	TGTGCCAGCAGTTTATGGGCTAGCGGGACGAACACCGGGGAGCTGTTTTTT	CASSLWASGTNTGELFF
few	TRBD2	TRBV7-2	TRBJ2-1	TGTGCCAGCAGCTTACGCGGCGGGAGGGCCTTGAACAATGAGCAGTTCTTC	CASSLRGGRALNNEQFF
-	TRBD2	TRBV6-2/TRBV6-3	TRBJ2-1	TGTGCCAGCAGTTACCTGACTAGCGGGGGGGTCAGGCAGTTCTTC	CASSYLTSGGVRQFF
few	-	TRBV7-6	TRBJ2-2	TGTGCCAGCAGCTTATCAAGGATGGGGGTCACCGGGGAGCTGTTTTTT	CASSLSRMGVTGELFF
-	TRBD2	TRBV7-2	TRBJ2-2	TGTGCCAGCAGCCAGGGCGGCGGAGCGGGAGGTTGGGGCGGGGAGCTGTTTTTT	CASSQGGGAGGWGGELFF
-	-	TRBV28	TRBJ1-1	TGTGCCAGCAGTGTCCCTTGGGGGGCCACTGAAGCTTTCTTT	CASSVPWGATEAFF